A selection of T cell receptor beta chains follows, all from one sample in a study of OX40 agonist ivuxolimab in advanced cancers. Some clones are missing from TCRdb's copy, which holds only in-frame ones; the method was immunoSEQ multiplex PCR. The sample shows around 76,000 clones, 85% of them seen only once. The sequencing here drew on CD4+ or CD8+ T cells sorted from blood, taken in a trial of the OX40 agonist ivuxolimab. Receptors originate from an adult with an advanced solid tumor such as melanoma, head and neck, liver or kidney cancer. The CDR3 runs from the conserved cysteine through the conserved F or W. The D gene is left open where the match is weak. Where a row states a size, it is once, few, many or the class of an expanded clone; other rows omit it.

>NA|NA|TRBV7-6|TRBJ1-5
TGTGCCAGCAGCCGTGAGGCGGGCAATCAGCCCCAGCATTTT
CASSREAGNQPQHF
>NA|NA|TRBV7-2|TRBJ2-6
TGTGCCAGCAGCCTAAACTCTGGGGCCAACGTCCTGACTTTC
CASSLNSGANVLTF
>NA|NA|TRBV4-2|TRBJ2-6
TGTGCCAGCAGCCAAGATGGCCGCCAGGCTGGGGCCAACGTCCTGACTTTC
CASSQDGRQAGANVLTF
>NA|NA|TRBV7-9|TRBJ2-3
TGTGCCAGCAGCTTAAGGGCACCGAGCACAGATACGCAGTATTTT
CASSLRAPSTDTQYF
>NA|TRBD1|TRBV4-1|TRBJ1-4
TGCGCCAGCAGCCAACCCTGGGACAGGGGGAGGACTAATGAAAAACTGTTTTTT
CASSQPWDRGRTNEKLFF
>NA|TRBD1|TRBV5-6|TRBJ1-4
TGTGCCAGCAGCTTTCCGGGACAGAGGGATGAAAAACTGTTTTTT
CASSFPGQRDEKLFF
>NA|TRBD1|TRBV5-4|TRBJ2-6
TGTGCCATCCGGACAGGGTCGGCTGGGGCCAACGTCCTGACTTTC
CAIRTGSAGANVLTF
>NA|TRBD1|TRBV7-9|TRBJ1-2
TGTGCCAGCAGCTTAACGGGACAGGGGAACGGCTACACCTTC
CASSLTGQGNGYTF
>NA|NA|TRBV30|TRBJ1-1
TGTGCCTGGAGTCTGAATGAAGCTTTCTTT
CAWSLNEAFF
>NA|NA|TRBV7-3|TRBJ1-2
TGTGCCAGCAGCTTAGAGAGGTTTGGTGGCTACACCTTC
CASSLERFGGYTF
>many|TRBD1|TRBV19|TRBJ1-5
TGTGCCAGTAGTACAGGGACAGGGGGGACGCCCCAGCATTTT
CASSTGTGGTPQHF
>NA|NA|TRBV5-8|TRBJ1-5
TGTGCCAGCAGCTTGTTGGGGGCAGGCAATCAGCCCCAGCATTTT
CASSLLGAGNQPQHF
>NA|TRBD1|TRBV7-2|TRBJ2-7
TGTGCCAGCAGCTTAGTGTCGAGGACAGGGAAATACGAGCAGTACTTC
CASSLVSRTGKYEQYF
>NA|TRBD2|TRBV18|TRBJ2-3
TGTGCCAGCTCACCACCGGGACTAGCCAAAAGCACAGATACGCAGTATTTT
CASSPPGLAKSTDTQYF
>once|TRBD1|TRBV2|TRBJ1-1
TGTGCCAGCAGTACAGGGGGCAACACTGAAGCTTTCTTT
CASSTGGNTEAFF